Detailed here is one T cell receptor beta chain. Per the original methods: Researchers report that nucleated cell counts were estimated from reference gene primer amplification. The method was immunoSEQ multiplex PCR; TCRdb's version includes in-frame clones alone and lacks a portion of them. The DNA gave D and trimming, while V, J and clone size come from that table. The sample has over 150,000 clones; about 87% are singletons. This sample was included in a study of blood T cell repertoires in COVID-19. Across the study: The analysed material was cDNA or gDNA that came from T cells, B-cell-depleted T cells, or PBMCs.

Germline V CDR1 and CDR2: SGHDT, YYEEEE. V was trimmed by 5 bases and J by 4 bases, leaving 16 bases between them. The length of the CDR3 is 15 residues. Sample: peripheral blood. The chain employs TRBV5-6 and TRBJ1-3, with D tentatively TRBD1 (5 bases). This sequence was found in a man in his 60s with COVID-19, enrolled during active disease. CDR3 sequence reads: CASSPDTGGGNTIYF. The CDR3 DNA is TGTGCCAGCAGTCCGGACACGGGAGGAGGAAACACCATATATTTT.